The 26 T cell receptor beta chains below all came from one sample that was sequenced in a study of blood T cell repertoires in COVID-19 (dated by TCRdb to about 2020). Libraries were constructed by the immunoSEQ multiplex PCR assay. TCRdb carries this immuneACCESS record with in-frame sequences only. Its versions omit some clonotypes, under half of them owing to an unresolved V gene in the studies checked, with the rest unexplained. In all, the sample holds 200,000 to 250,000 clones, and approximately 88% of those were seen once. The ten largest account for about 6.7% of the sample. Sequencing used peripheral blood. The receptor source for this set is a woman aged 30 to 39 with COVID-19, enrolled during active disease.

The rearrangement joins TRBV7-9 to TRBJ2-7; D perhaps matches TRBD1 (7 bases). CDR1 and CDR2 (germline): SEHNR, FQNEAQ (reference sequence). This CDR3 contains 14 residues. V was shortened by 4 bases and J by 0 bases, with 10 bases between the two germline ends. The CDR3 DNA reads TGTGCCAGCAGCTCTCAGGGGGGCTCCTACGAGCAGTACTTC. Its protein is CASSSQGGSYEQYF.

The rearrangement links TRBV6-2 or TRBV6-3 to TRBJ2-7; 15 positions agree with TRBD2. Losses at the gene ends were 5 bases for V and 4 bases for J; bases not matched to a gene: 9. CDR3 length equals 17 residues. Germline-derived CDR1 and CDR2 are MNHEY and SVGEGT. The chain's CDR3 is CASSGRTSGRVIYEQYV. The CDR3, as DNA: TGTGCCAGCAGTGGACGGACTAGCGGGAGGGTCATATACGAGCAGTACGTC.

This clone was detected a few times. This sequence joins TRBV29-1 and TRBJ2-1, with 16 nucleotides matching TRBD2. Germline lookup yields CDR1 SQVTM and CDR2 ANQGSEA. The V gene end was trimmed by 3 bases and the J gene end by 9 bases; junction bases not matched to a gene: 2. This CDR3 region has 14 residues. The CDR3 loop is CSVEGTSGRAEQFF. CDR3 DNA: TGCAGCGTTGAGGGGACTAGCGGGAGGGCTGAGCAGTTCTTC.

The chain couples TRBV2 to TRBJ2-3, with 8 positions matching TRBD2. V trimming: 4 bases; J trimming: 2 bases; junction bases outside the gene matches: 8. Germline V gene lookup returns CDR1 SNHLY and CDR2 FYNNEI. The CDR3 is 16 amino acids. The DNA for the CDR3 is TGTGCCAGCAGTGTAAGTGCGGGAGGTGTCACAGATACGCAGTATTTT. As protein: CASSVSAGGVTDTQYF.

J is TRBJ2-7 and V is TRBV7-2; perhaps TRBD2 as D (6 bases). Looked up from germline, CDR1 is SGHTA and CDR2 is FQGNSA. This CDR3 spans 13 amino acids. Trimming pared 5 bases from V and 4 bases from J, leaving 12 bases between. DNA for the CDR3: TGTGCCAGCAGCCCGGGACTGTCTTACGAGCAGTACGTC. Encoded protein: CASSPGLSYEQYV.

This chain connects TRBV11-3 to TRBJ2-3; D might be TRBD2 (6 bases). V lost 5 bases and J lost 2, with 14 bases in between. From germline, CDR1 is SGHNT and CDR2 YENEEA. The CDR3 sequence is 15 residues long. CDR3 sequence reads: CASSLSGLLTDTQYF. For the CDR3, the DNA is TGTGCCAGCAGCCTTAGCGGACTCCTCACAGATACGCAGTATTTT.

V usage is TRBV28 and J usage is TRBJ2-3; 13 bases are a match to TRBD2. The CDR3 runs to 16 residues. The germline V gene encodes CDR1 MDHEN and CDR2 SYDVKM. V shed 5 bases and J 6 bases; nucleotides not matched to a gene: 8. The CDR3 loop is CASSPGTSGERDTQYF. CDR3 DNA: TGTGCCAGCAGTCCGGGGACTAGCGGGGAACGGGATACGCAGTATTTT. The whole variable domain, filled in from reference TRBV28 and TRBJ2-3, reads DVKVTQSSRYLVKRTGEKVFLECVQDMDHENMFWYRQDPGLGLRLIYFSYDVKMKEKGDIPEGYSVSREKKERFSLILESASTNQTSMYLCASSPGTSGERDTQYFGPGTRLTVL.

The CDR3 DNA is TGCGCCAGCAGCCCTGAGGGACGCAGGGGCACTGAAGCTTTCTTT. It codes for CASSPEGRRGTEAFF. This chain joins TRBV5-1 and TRBJ1-1, with a weak D call TRBD1 (6 bases). V dropped 4 bases and J dropped 4 bases, with 17 bases sitting between them. This CDR3 is built from 15 residues. Germline V gene sequence: CDR1 SGHRS, CDR2 YFSETQ.

The gene calls are TRBV11-3 and TRBJ2-2, with 7 bases aligning to TRBD1. From germline, CDR1 is SGHNT and CDR2 YENEEA. V lost 5 bases and J lost 0; bases outside the gene matches: 3. The length of the CDR3 is 15 residues. The CDR3 nucleotides are TGTGCCAGCAGCACCGGGACAGCGAACACCGGGGAGCTGTTTTTT. This translates into CASSTGTANTGELFF.

The rearrangement joins TRBV6-2 or TRBV6-3 to TRBJ1-1; possible D gene TRBD1, 5 bases. CDR1 MNHEY and CDR2 SVGEGT come from the germline V gene. Trimming shortened V by 6 bases and J by 0 bases, and 17 bases separated the two germline ends. The CDR3 spans 16 residues. CDR3 sequence reads: CASRPRGSLLNTEAFF. The CDR3 DNA follows: TGTGCCAGCAGACCTAGGGGATCACTCCTGAACACTGAAGCTTTCTTT.

The chain is built from TRBV2 and TRBJ2-6, with a weak D call TRBD2 (6 bases). The V gene lost 3 bases and the J gene lost 0 bases, with 15 bases spanning the gap. This CDR3 contains 18 residues. In germline, CDR1 is SNHLY, CDR2 FYNNEI. CDR3 in DNA: TGTGCCAGCAGTGATAGACTAGTCACATACTCTGGGGCCAACGTCCTGACTTTC. Its translation: CASSDRLVTYSGANVLTF.

V is TRBV7-9 and J is TRBJ1-4, with D possibly matching TRBD1 (5 bases). Germline CDR1 SEHNR, CDR2 FQNEAQ (reference sequence). This CDR3 has 17 residues. V was shortened by 2 bases and J by 6 bases, with 19 bases between the two germline ends. CDR3 sequence: CASSLFRVWGQDEKLFF. The CDR3 DNA reads as TGTGCCAGCAGCTTATTCAGGGTCTGGGGCCAGGATGAAAAACTGTTTTTT.

This clone was counted a few times. The chain joins TRBV6-5 to TRBJ1-6; D is unclear. Germline V CDR1 and CDR2: MNHEY, SVGAGI. This CDR3 region has 12 residues. Trimming stripped 6 bases from V and 7 bases from J, with 7 bases between. The CDR3 is CASSGINSPLHF. The DNA of the CDR3 is TGTGCCAGCAGCGGGATCAATTCACCCCTCCACTTT.

V usage is TRBV19 and J usage is TRBJ1-5; D is uncertain. The CDR3 length is 14 residues. Trimming took off 4 bases at V and 5 bases at J, with 12 bases between the two ends. CDR1 LNHDA and CDR2 SQIVND come from the germline V gene (reference sequence). CDR3 in DNA: TGTGCCAGTAGTAGGTCAGGTCGAGATCAGCCCCAGCATTTT. Its translation: CASSRSGRDQPQHF.

CDR3 region: CASSYPRQSYEQYF. The CDR3 region has the DNA TGTGCCAGCAGTTACCCCCGACAGTCCTACGAGCAGTACTTC. The chain has TRBV6-2 or TRBV6-3 and TRBJ2-7; D is perhaps TRBD1 (5 bases). Trimming took off 2 bases at V and 1 base at J, with 9 bases between the two ends. The CDR3 length is 14 residues. From germline, CDR1 is MNHEY and CDR2 SVGEGT.

Details on this clone: No DNA is shown, since the ends of the CDR3 on it are uncertain; the CDR3 is the one TCRdb lists. The V call is TRBV6-5, the J call TRBJ2-1; TRBD2 is the table's D call and was not checked against the DNA. With termini counted, the CDR3 has 14 amino acids. Germline-derived CDR1 and CDR2 are MNHEY and SVGAGI. CDR3 residues: CASSRDFRGNEQFF.

The genes are TRBV6-5 and TRBJ2-7, with 9 bases matching TRBD1. Germline V gives CDR1 MNHEY, CDR2 SVGAGI. The trim removed 7 bases at V and 1 base at J, leaving 8 bases unmatched. This CDR3 has 15 amino acids. CDR3 DNA sequence: TGTGCCAGCACTCGAACGGGGACAGGGTCCTACGAGCAGTACTTC. Translating it yields CASTRTGTGSYEQYF.

V usage is TRBV6-1 and J usage is TRBJ1-6, with TRBD1 as a possible D gene (5 bases). The CDR3 covers 18 residues. V lost 0 bases and J 4 bases, leaving 16 bases between the germline ends. Per germline, CDR1 MNHNS and CDR2 SASEGT. DNA for the CDR3: TGTGCCAGCAGTGAAGCGGGGCTTCTGGCAGCATATAATTCACCCCTCCACTTT. It codes for CASSEAGLLAAYNSPLHF.

The V call is TRBV21-1, the J call TRBJ2-1; the D call TRBD2 from the table was never checked on the DNA. TRBV21-1 is shown as a pseudogene. The CDR3 spans 17 residues. The CDR3 nucleotides read TGTGCCAGCAGCAAAGCGCTCCAGCGGAGCTCCTACAATGAGCAGTTCTTC. Translating it yields CASSKALQRSSYNEQFF.

The chain employs TRBV9 and TRBJ2-5, with D unresolved. V lost 0 bases and J 1 base, leaving 10 bases between the germline ends. Germline CDR1 SGDLS, CDR2 YYNGEE. CDR3 length: 15 residues. CDR3 loop: CASSVAVVAQETQYF. CDR3 sequence (DNA): TGTGCCAGCAGCGTAGCTGTGGTAGCCCAAGAGACCCAGTACTTC.

The chain employs TRBV18 and TRBJ1-1; D possibly corresponds to TRBD1 (6 bases). V lost 3 bases, J lost 7 bases, and 9 bases lay in between. The CDR3 is made up of 12 amino acids. Germline CDR1 reads KGHSH; CDR2 reads LQKENI. The CDR3 region is CASSPVQGEAFF. DNA for the CDR3: TGTGCCAGCTCACCTGTACAGGGTGAAGCTTTCTTT. The variable domain in full, completed from reference TRBV18 and TRBJ1-1, reads NAGVMQNPRHLVRRRGQEARLRCSPMKGHSHVYWYRQLPEEGLKFMVYLQKENIIDESGMPKERFSAEFPKEGPSILRIQQVVRGDSAAYFCASSPVQGEAFFGQGTRLTVV.

This chain connects TRBV3-1 (or the pseudogene TRBV3-2) to TRBJ1-6; 9 positions agree with TRBD1. The V gene end was trimmed by 3 bases and the J gene end by 8 bases; junction bases not matched to a gene: 2. Germline V lookup: CDR1 LGHDT, CDR2 YNNKEL (reference sequence). The CDR3 consists of 14 residues. Here the CDR3 reads CASSHGQGYSPLHF. The CDR3 nucleotides are TGTGCCAGCAGCCATGGACAGGGGTATTCACCCCTCCACTTT.

The V gene is TRBV19, the J gene TRBJ1-5; 10 bases align to TRBD1. The V gene end was trimmed by 3 bases and the J gene end by 8 bases; junction bases not matched to a gene: 10. The CDR3 is 16 amino acids. Germline CDR1 LNHDA, CDR2 SQIVND (reference sequence). CDR3 sequence (DNA): TGTGCCAGTAGTATTCTCTGGACAGGGGGGGTTAAGCCCCAGCATTTT. Encoded protein: CASSILWTGGVKPQHF.

The genes are TRBV5-6 and TRBJ2-5, with TRBD2 identical over 7 bases. The ends lost 3 bases at V and 4 bases at J; junction bases unmatched: 9. Germline CDR1 and CDR2: SGHDT and YYEEEE. CDR3 size: 15 residues. The CDR3 loop reads CASSSSSGDRETQYF. The CDR3 region has the DNA TGTGCCAGCAGCTCCTCTAGCGGAGATCGAGAGACCCAGTACTTC.

The chain is built from TRBV2 and TRBJ1-2; a possible D gene is TRBD1 (5 bases). Trimming shortened V by 5 bases and J by 8 bases, and 15 bases separated the two germline ends. The CDR3 is 13 amino acids. Germline assignment: CDR1 SNHLY and CDR2 FYNNEI. CDR3 sequence reads: CASSPQGFGGYTF. In DNA form, the CDR3 reads TGTGCCAGCAGTCCTCAGGGCTTTGGGGGCTACACCTTC.

The V and J genes are TRBV28 and TRBJ2-7; D might be TRBD2 (5 bases). Germline values: CDR1 MDHEN, CDR2 SYDVKM. This CDR3 is 14 amino acids long. V was shortened by 6 bases and J by 5 bases, with 17 bases between the two germline ends. The CDR3 here is CASRKLTEAHEQYF. The CDR3 bases are TGTGCCAGCAGGAAATTGACGGAGGCCCACGAGCAGTACTTC.